Listed below are T cell receptor beta chains from one sample, sequenced in a study of CD8+ T cells in alopecia areata. Generated by immunoSEQ multiplex PCR, the TCRdb table keeps only in-frame clones and is missing some. The data show 140,000 to 150,000 clones, 51% seen once. The sample in question was CD4+ T cells sorted from blood, obtained at week 0. The source of these receptors is a human donor with alopecia areata. CDR3s include the opening cysteine and the closing phenylalanine or tryptophan. The order of the fields is D gene, clone size, J gene, V gene, CDR3 DNA, CDR3 protein. D genes are given only for firm matches. Part of the rows lack a size; the others show once, few, many or a class for expanded clones.

d_gene: TRBD1; abundance: -; j_gene: TRBJ1-4; v_gene: TRBV6-1; CDR3nt: TGTGCCAGCAGGTCTCCGGGACAGGGGGTTAAACTGTTTTTT; CDR3aa: CASRSPGQGVKLFF
d_gene: -; abundance: -; j_gene: TRBJ2-7; v_gene: TRBV30; CDR3nt: TGTGCCTGGAGTGTACAAACTGGATACGAGCAGTACTTC; CDR3aa: CAWSVQTGYEQYF
d_gene: -; abundance: few; j_gene: TRBJ2-2; v_gene: TRBV19; CDR3nt: TGTGCCAGTAGTATAGAATCTAGAAGGATCACCGGGGAGCTGTTTTTT; CDR3aa: CASSIESRRITGELFF
d_gene: -; abundance: -; j_gene: TRBJ1-4; v_gene: TRBV19; CDR3nt: TGTGCCAGTAGGTATAGGGGTGGTGAAAAACTGTTTTTT; CDR3aa: CASRYRGGEKLFF
d_gene: TRBD1; abundance: few; j_gene: TRBJ2-7; v_gene: TRBV15; CDR3nt: TGTGCCACCAGCAGTCTTATGCCGGGACAGTTAGTCTCCTACGAGCAGTACTTC; CDR3aa: CATSSLMPGQLVSYEQYF
d_gene: -; abundance: -; j_gene: TRBJ2-7; v_gene: TRBV7-9; CDR3nt: TGTGCCAGCAGCCCCCGTCTAGGAGGCTACGAGCAGTACTTC; CDR3aa: CASSPRLGGYEQYF
d_gene: TRBD2; abundance: -; j_gene: TRBJ2-5; v_gene: TRBV15; CDR3nt: TGTGCCACCAGCAAGACTAGCGGGAGGGCTGAGACCCAGTACTTC; CDR3aa: CATSKTSGRAETQYF
d_gene: -; abundance: -; j_gene: TRBJ2-5; v_gene: TRBV15; CDR3nt: TGTGCCACCAGCAGTTGGGGCCAGGGATATCGAGAGACCCAGTACTTC; CDR3aa: CATSSWGQGYRETQYF
d_gene: -; abundance: few; j_gene: TRBJ1-1; v_gene: TRBV6-5; CDR3nt: TGTGCCAGCGGTGGACTGAGGAACACTGAAGCTTTCTTT; CDR3aa: CASGGLRNTEAFF
d_gene: -; abundance: few; j_gene: TRBJ2-5; v_gene: TRBV9; CDR3nt: TGTGCCAGCGGGGCGGGCCCACAAGAGACCCAGTACTTC; CDR3aa: CASGAGPQETQYF
d_gene: TRBD2; abundance: -; j_gene: TRBJ2-7; v_gene: TRBV5-1; CDR3nt: TGCGCCAGCAGCTCAGGGACTAGCGGGAGCTCCCCCTACGAGCAGTACTTC; CDR3aa: CASSSGTSGSSPYEQYF
d_gene: -; abundance: -; j_gene: TRBJ2-7; v_gene: TRBV11-2; CDR3nt: TGTGCCAGCAGCTTAGGGACCACCGGATACGAGCAGTACTTC; CDR3aa: CASSLGTTGYEQYF
d_gene: -; abundance: few; j_gene: TRBJ1-5; v_gene: TRBV6-5; CDR3nt: TGTGCCAGCAGTCCTCGGAGAAGCAATCAGCCCCAGCATTTT; CDR3aa: CASSPRRSNQPQHF
d_gene: -; abundance: many; j_gene: TRBJ2-6; v_gene: TRBV10-3; CDR3nt: TGTGCCATCAGAGTAGGGACTGGTGGGGCCAACGTCCTGACTTTC; CDR3aa: CAIRVGTGGANVLTF
d_gene: TRBD1; abundance: -; j_gene: TRBJ2-5; v_gene: TRBV5-1; CDR3nt: TGCGCCAGCAGCAGCCGACAGGGGAAGAGCGAGACCCAGTACTTC; CDR3aa: CASSSRQGKSETQYF
d_gene: -; abundance: once; j_gene: TRBJ1-1; v_gene: TRBV29-1; CDR3nt: TGCAGCGTTGAAGAGCTCAGGGTGTCGAACACTGAAGCTTTCTTT; CDR3aa: CSVEELRVSNTEAFF
d_gene: -; abundance: -; j_gene: TRBJ2-5; v_gene: TRBV29-1; CDR3nt: TGCAGCGTTGGAACAATCCCGGGTCTGGTAGGGGAGACCCAGTACTTC; CDR3aa: CSVGTIPGLVGETQYF
d_gene: TRBD1; abundance: -; j_gene: TRBJ2-3; v_gene: TRBV10-2; CDR3nt: TGCGCCAGCAATCGGGCTTCTCCGGGACAGCAATCAGATACGCAGTATTTT; CDR3aa: CASNRASPGQQSDTQYF
d_gene: -; abundance: -; j_gene: TRBJ1-2; v_gene: TRBV29-1; CDR3nt: TGCAGCGTCGCTGTAGGACTCTATGGCTACACCTTC; CDR3aa: CSVAVGLYGYTF
d_gene: -; abundance: few; j_gene: TRBJ2-1; v_gene: TRBV29-1; CDR3nt: TGCAGCGTTAACAGGGGGAGGGATGAGCAGTTCTTC; CDR3aa: CSVNRGRDEQFF
d_gene: -; abundance: -; j_gene: TRBJ2-7; v_gene: TRBV30; CDR3nt: TGTGCCTGGAGTGTAAGTTCCGAGCAGTACTTC; CDR3aa: CAWSVSSEQYF
d_gene: -; abundance: -; j_gene: TRBJ2-7; v_gene: TRBV29-1; CDR3nt: TGCAGCGTGGGGGACCCGCCGACCTACGAGCAGTACTTC; CDR3aa: CSVGDPPTYEQYF
d_gene: TRBD1; abundance: few; j_gene: TRBJ2-7; v_gene: TRBV29-1; CDR3nt: TGCAGCGCTAGGACAGGGGGCCACGAGCAGTACTTC; CDR3aa: CSARTGGHEQYF
d_gene: -; abundance: -; j_gene: TRBJ2-1; v_gene: TRBV14; CDR3nt: TGTGCCAGCAGCCAAGTATTGCATGAGCAGTTCTTC; CDR3aa: CASSQVLHEQFF
d_gene: -; abundance: few; j_gene: TRBJ2-1; v_gene: TRBV19; CDR3nt: TGTGCCAGTAGTATATTAGATTCTTCTGAGCAGTTCTTC; CDR3aa: CASSILDSSEQFF
d_gene: -; abundance: -; j_gene: TRBJ1-2; v_gene: TRBV7-9; CDR3nt: TGTGCCAGCAGCCCCGCGGGGATGGCTAACTATGGCTACACCTTC; CDR3aa: CASSPAGMANYGYTF
d_gene: -; abundance: -; j_gene: TRBJ2-3; v_gene: TRBV29-1; CDR3nt: TGCAGCGTTGTTGTCGTTACTGCGGCTTATGCCCAGTATTTT; CDR3aa: CSVVVVTAAYAQYF
d_gene: TRBD1; abundance: -; j_gene: TRBJ2-5; v_gene: TRBV5-1; CDR3nt: TGCGCCAGCAGCACCCCCTCACAGGGGCAGGAGACCCAGTACTTC; CDR3aa: CASSTPSQGQETQYF
d_gene: TRBD2; abundance: -; j_gene: TRBJ2-5; v_gene: TRBV11-1; CDR3nt: TGTGCCAGCAGCACCGGATCTAGCGGGAGGACCCAGTACTTC; CDR3aa: CASSTGSSGRTQYF
d_gene: -; abundance: -; j_gene: TRBJ2-4; v_gene: TRBV30; CDR3nt: TGTGCCTGGAGTGTGTTAAACATTCAGTACTTC; CDR3aa: CAWSVLNIQYF